These 8 T cell receptor beta chains share one sample of origin, sequenced in a study of shared clonotypes between healthy human individuals. TCRdb keeps only in-frame clones here, not all; method: immunoSEQ multiplex PCR. The data show about 1.1 million clones, roughly 77% seen once. Sequenced input: memory CD4+ T cells from PBMCs. The sample's subset: CD45RA-negative fraction. Receptors were obtained from a young man in good health. Some clones in this sample may be carry-over from other donors' samples.

This chain joins TRBV9 and TRBJ2-3, with 12 bases fitting TRBD2. This CDR3 is 14 amino acids long. Germline CDR1 SGDLS, CDR2 YYNGEE. The ends lost 0 bases at V and 14 bases at J; junction bases unmatched: 7. This CDR3 is CASSVESSGRAPYF. The CDR3 nucleotides are TGTGCCAGCAGCGTAGAATCTAGCGGGAGGGCCCCGTATTTT.

About this clone itself: The conserved closing phenylalanine or tryptophan is absent in this CDR3, likely reflecting a read error. The limits of the CDR3 on the DNA are not certain, so only TCRdb's listed CDR3 is given. V is TRBV29-1 and J is TRBJ1-1; TRBD1 reflects the table's D call only, with no check against the DNA. The CDR3 adds up to 19 amino acids, both ends counted. Per the germline V gene, CDR1 is SQVTM and CDR2 is ANQGSEA. This CDR3 is CSVLSLDREIPAGIRLQFT.

Comments on this clone: A junction boundary mismatches the germline segment, possibly from a read error. The J gene is TRBJ2-3, the V gene TRBV7-9; possibly TRBD2 for D (6 bases). The germline CDR1 and CDR2 sequences are SEHNR and FQNEAQ (reference sequence). CDR3 size: 11 residues. The CDR3 region is CASSPGTLTRF. CDR3 DNA: TGTGCCAGCAGCCCTGGGACTCTGACCCGCTTT.

About this clone: A much bigger clone sits one base away, suggesting this may be a read error. The sample carries other DNA sequences with the same CDR3. The chain is built from TRBV7-3 and TRBJ2-1; 7 nucleotides align to TRBD1. The V gene end was trimmed by 4 bases and the J gene end by 5 bases; junction bases not matched to a gene: 2. This CDR3 contains 13 residues. Per the germline V gene, CDR1 is SGHTA and CDR2 is FQGTGA. The CDR3 nucleotides read TGTGCCAGCAGCTCCGACAGGGACAATGAGCAGTTCTTC. Its protein product is CASSSDRDNEQFF.

This clone has just one count. The chain joins TRBV7-7 to TRBJ2-5; D tentatively fits TRBD1 or TRBD2 (6 bases each). Trimming left V 1 base short and J 5 bases short, with 14 bases between. Germline CDR1 reads SSHAT; CDR2 reads FNYEAQ (reference sequence). The CDR3 spans 15 residues. CDR3: CASSLVGGAWETQYF. The DNA of the CDR3 is TGTGCCAGCAGCTTAGTCGGGGGCGCTTGGGAGACCCAGTACTTC.

Only one count was recorded for this clone. The genes are TRBV11-3 and TRBJ1-1; D is unresolved. The CDR3 sequence is 13 residues long. CDR1 and CDR2 from the germline V gene are SGHNT and YENEEA. V was cut by 4 bases and J by 8 bases, with 14 bases left in between. The CDR3 sequence is CASSSRQGLEAFF. CDR3 DNA: TGTGCCAGCAGCTCCCGTCAAGGGTTGGAAGCTTTCTTT. The full variable domain, completed using reference TRBV11-3 and TRBJ1-1, is EAGVVQSPRYKIIEKKQPVAFWCNPISGHNTLYWYLQNLGQGPELLIRYENEEAVDDSQLPKDRFSAERLKGVDSTLKIQPAELGDSAVYLCASSSRQGLEAFFGQGTRLTVV.

The gene calls are TRBV6-1 and TRBJ1-5; tentatively, D is TRBD1 (5 bases). The V gene lost 8 bases and the J gene lost 0 bases, with 14 bases spanning the gap. CDR3 size: 15 residues. Germline V lookup: CDR1 MNHNS, CDR2 SASEGT. CDR3 sequence (DNA): TGTGCCAGCGGGGCAGCGAGCTATAGCAATCAGCCCCAGCATTTT. Amino acids: CASGAASYSNQPQHF.

The chain employs TRBV6-6 and TRBJ1-2; the D is unclear. The V end was cut by 0 bases, the J end by 5 bases, with 13 bases between. Germline V CDR1 and CDR2: MNHNY, SVGAGI (reference sequence). The length of the CDR3 is 15 residues. CDR3 region: CASSYSTQDQYGYTF. In DNA, the CDR3 is TGTGCCAGCAGTTACTCGACGCAAGACCAGTATGGCTACACCTTC.